The 20 T cell receptor beta chains below come from one sample, sequenced in a study of technical replicates of blood from several donors. The assay was immunoSEQ multiplex PCR, and TCRdb's table has in-frame clones only and misses some. The data show around 73,000 clones, 90% to 95% seen once. Sequenced input: PBMCs. Receptor source: a human donor in good health. Some clones in this sample may be carry-over from other donors' samples.

This sequence joins TRBV6-6 and TRBJ1-2; 7 bases line up with TRBD1. The CDR3 extends over 13 amino acids. V lost 5 bases, J lost 2 bases, and 2 bases stayed unmatched. CDR1 MNHNY and CDR2 SVGAGI come from the germline V gene (reference sequence). CDR3 residues: CASSKQGNYGYTF. The CDR3, as DNA: TGTGCCAGCAGTAAACAGGGGAACTATGGCTACACCTTC.

The rearrangement joins TRBV4-3 to TRBJ2-3; 7 bases match TRBD2. Per germline, CDR1 LGHNA and CDR2 YSLEER. V lost 6 bases and J lost 3; bases outside the gene matches: 6. This CDR3 comprises 14 residues. The CDR3 DNA sequence: TGCGCCAGCAGTTTCGGACTAGGAACAGATACGCAGTATTTT. Its protein is CASSFGLGTDTQYF.

The rearrangement links TRBV6-1 to TRBJ1-2, with D possibly being TRBD1 (5 bases). The CDR3 covers 15 residues. Trimming took 0 bases from V and 6 from J, leaving 14 bases between them. The germline gives CDR1 MNHNS, CDR2 SASEGT. The CDR3 loop is CASSEAGRRVDGYTF. CDR3 in DNA: TGTGCCAGCAGTGAAGCGGGGCGCAGGGTGGATGGCTACACCTTC.

The rearrangement uses TRBV18 and TRBJ1-2; no firm D call. CDR1 is KGHSH, CDR2 LQKENI, per germline. The V end was cut by 5 bases, the J end by 0 bases, with 7 bases between. This CDR3 contains 13 residues. CDR3: CASSSNSNYGYTF. The CDR3 bases are TGTGCCAGCTCATCTAATTCTAACTATGGCTACACCTTC.

V gene TRBV18 combines with J gene TRBJ1-1; 7 bases fit TRBD1. CDR1 and CDR2 from the germline V gene are KGHSH and LQKENI. V was pared by 2 bases and J by 3 bases, with 0 bases of the junction left unmatched. The CDR3 totals 13 residues. Here the CDR3 DNA reads TGTGCCAGCTCACCAACAGGGGACACTGAAGCTTTCTTT. It translates to CASSPTGDTEAFF.

The chain uses TRBV7-2 and TRBJ2-1; 8 nucleotides agree with TRBD2. Germline V CDR1 and CDR2: SGHTA, FQGNSA. V dropped 2 bases and J dropped 7; count of bases not matched to a gene: 10. The CDR3 runs to 16 residues. CDR3 sequence (DNA): TGTGCCAGCAGCTTATTATTGTCAGCGGGGGCGAATGAGCAGTTCTTC. Protein: CASSLLLSAGANEQFF. The entire variable domain, with the rest obtained from reference TRBV7-2 and TRBJ2-1, is as follows: GAGVSQSPSNKVTEKGKDVELRCDPISGHTALYWYRQSLGQGLEFLIYFQGNSAPDKSGLPSDRFSAERTGGSVSTLTIQRTQQEDSAVYLCASSLLLSAGANEQFFGPGTRLTVL.

The chain combines TRBV7-8 with TRBJ2-7, with 7 positions matching TRBD1. Looked up from germline, CDR1 is SGHVS and CDR2 is FQNEAQ. The CDR3 contains 14 residues. Trimming removed 7 bases from V and 3 bases from J; junction bases left unmatched: 9. The CDR3 region is CASTPRDSYYEQYF. The DNA of the CDR3 is TGTGCCAGCACTCCTAGGGACAGCTACTACGAGCAGTACTTC.

This chain links TRBV5-4 with TRBJ2-7; TRBD2 is a possible D gene (7 bases). The CDR3 loop spans 16 amino acids. The ends were cut back, 0 bases at V and 7 bases at J, with 20 bases in the middle. Germline V gene sequence: CDR1 SGHNT, CDR2 YYREEE (reference sequence). The CDR3 DNA sequence: TGTGCCAGCAGCTTGGACGGGGCCGGGGGGCGAGTGGAGCAGTACTTC. Protein product: CASSLDGAGGRVEQYF.

The chain links TRBV30 to TRBJ2-3, with D unresolved. Germline V gene data show CDR1 as GTSNPN and CDR2 as SVGIG (reference sequence). The ends were cut back, 2 bases at V and 5 bases at J, with 5 bases in the middle. The CDR3 spans 11 residues. The CDR3 coding sequence is TGTGCCTGGAGTCTCAGAGATACGCAGTATTTT. As protein: CAWSLRDTQYF.

The chain carries TRBV4-3 and TRBJ2-7; D is perhaps TRBD1 (6 bases). The length of the CDR3 is 15 residues. The V end lost 0 bases, the J end lost 0 bases, and 9 bases lay between the germline ends. The germline V gene encodes CDR1 LGHNA and CDR2 YSLEER. The CDR3 loop is CASSQDPGHSYEQYF. The CDR3 region has the DNA TGCGCCAGCAGCCAAGACCCGGGACACTCCTACGAGCAGTACTTC.

V gene TRBV4-1 combines with J gene TRBJ2-5, with D tentatively TRBD2 (6 bases). Trimming pared 2 bases from V and 9 bases from J, leaving 19 bases between. The CDR3 loop spans 15 amino acids. CDR1 and CDR2 (germline): MGHRA, YSYEKL. CDR3 DNA: TGCGCCAGCAGCCAAACGGGACTCCCGAAGTCGGCCCAGTACTTC. Protein: CASSQTGLPKSAQYF.

The V call is TRBV5-5, the J call TRBJ2-3; the D gene is possibly TRBD2 (6 bases). V dropped 0 bases and J dropped 3 bases, with 11 bases sitting between them. The CDR3 is 15 amino acids. Per germline, CDR1 SGHKS and CDR2 YYEKEE (reference sequence). CDR3 bases: TGTGCCAGCAGCTTGGCCGATGCGGGAACAGATACGCAGTATTTT. Translation gives CASSLADAGTDTQYF.

V is TRBV4-2 and J is TRBJ2-7; the D gene is possibly TRBD2 (6 bases). Trimming took off 1 base at V and 4 bases at J, with 20 bases between the two ends. Germline V CDR1 and CDR2: LGHNA, YNFKEQ. CDR3 length equals 17 residues. CDR3 amino acids: CASSQALAVGGMYEQYF. CDR3 nucleotides: TGTGCCAGCAGCCAAGCCTTGGCCGTCGGGGGAATGTACGAGCAGTACTTC.

The gene calls are TRBV4-2 and TRBJ1-2; the D gene is possibly TRBD1 (5 bases). There are 13 residues in the CDR3. Trimming pared 5 bases from V and 4 bases from J, leaving 11 bases between. Germline V lookup: CDR1 LGHNA, CDR2 YNFKEQ. CDR3 DNA: TGTGCCAGCAGCGCTCAGGGCGGCTATGGCTACACCTTC. It codes for CASSAQGGYGYTF.

The J gene is TRBJ1-1, the V gene TRBV27; possibly TRBD1 for D (5 bases). The V gene lost 7 bases and the J gene lost 5 bases, with 17 bases spanning the gap. The length of the CDR3 is 14 residues. The V gene's germline CDR1 is MNHEY and CDR2 SMNVEV (reference sequence). The CDR3 DNA reads as TGTGCCAGCACCACCACGGGGGTCCGGACTGAAGCTTTCTTT. Residues: CASTTTGVRTEAFF.

A single count supports this clone. V is TRBV11-2 and J is TRBJ1-3, with D possibly being TRBD1 (6 bases). Germline assignment: CDR1 SGHAT and CDR2 FQNNGV. CDR3 size: 17 residues. V was trimmed by 5 bases and J by 0 bases, leaving 17 bases between them. In DNA, the CDR3 is TGTGCCAGCAGCGAGGGACACTCCCTTTACTCTGGAAACACCATATATTTT. It encodes CASSEGHSLYSGNTIYF.

The J gene is TRBJ1-2, the V gene TRBV29-1; 7 positions match TRBD1. Per the germline V gene, CDR1 is SQVTM and CDR2 is ANQGSEA. The CDR3 is 15 residues long. With 0 bases clipped from V and 0 bases from J, the junction kept 4 bases outside the gene matches. DNA for the CDR3: TGCAGCGTTGAAGAGGGGGACAGTACTAACTATGGCTACACCTTC. Translation gives CSVEEGDSTNYGYTF. The full variable domain, completed using reference TRBV29-1 and TRBJ1-2, is SAVISQKPSRDICQRGTSLTIQCQVDSQVTMMFWYRQQPGQSLTLIATANQGSEATYESGFVIDKFPISRPNLTFSTLTVSNMSPEDSSIYLCSVEEGDSTNYGYTFGSGTRLTVV.

This rearrangement joins TRBV6-1 to TRBJ2-7; D possibly corresponds to TRBD1 (7 bases). The CDR3 spans 15 residues. V lost 6 bases, J lost 5 bases, and 20 bases lay in between. Germline CDR1 MNHNS, CDR2 SASEGT. CDR3 loop: CASRSEQGTPDEQYF. In nucleotides, the CDR3 is TGTGCCAGCAGGAGCGAACAGGGGACTCCCGACGAGCAGTACTTC.

This clone was seen just once. This chain uses TRBV7-9 with TRBJ2-3; no clear D. V lost 6 bases to trimming and J lost 5 bases, with 9 bases between them. The germline V gene has CDR1 SEHNR and CDR2 FQNEAQ (reference sequence). CDR3 size: 12 residues. CDR3: CASSFFGDTQYF. CDR3 sequence (DNA): TGTGCCAGCAGTTTTTTCGGAGATACGCAGTATTTT.

The rearrangement uses TRBV2 and TRBJ2-3, with 9 bases fitting TRBD2. CDR1 SNHLY and CDR2 FYNNEI come from the germline V gene. Trimming took 7 bases from V and 3 from J; bases not matched to a gene: 11. The CDR3 is 16 amino acids. In nucleotides, the CDR3 is TGTGCCAGCAAACTAGCTGGGACTAGCAGTACAGATACGCAGTATTTT. It specifies CASKLAGTSSTDTQYF. Using reference TRBV2 and TRBJ2-3 for the parts outside the CDR3, the full variable domain is EPEVTQTPSHQVTQMGQEVILRCVPISNHLYFYWYRQILGQKVEFLVSFYNNEISEKSEIFDDQFSVERPDGSNFTLKIRSTKLEDSAMYFCASKLAGTSSTDTQYFGPGTRLTVL.